What follows are 5 T cell receptor beta chains derived from one specimen sequenced in a study of T cell clonality in common variable immunodeficiency. Generated by immunoSEQ multiplex PCR, the TCRdb table keeps only in-frame clones and is missing some. The record shows roughly 55,000 clones for this sample, with no singletons present. Sequences were obtained from peripheral blood mononuclear cells. These receptor sequences come from a person aged 18 to 70 in good health.

This clone was counted many times. Read data end 3 residues before the CDR3 end; the end is taken from the germline J gene. This chain links TRBV11-2 with TRBJ2-7; TRBD1 matches 8 bases. CDR1 SGHAT and CDR2 FQNNGV come from the germline V gene. This CDR3 comprises 15 residues. The V segment lost 2 bases and the J segment 4 bases; nucleotides outside the gene matches: 7. CDR3 in amino acids: CASSLRWTGKYEQYF. Partial CDR3 DNA: TGTGCCAGCAGCTTACGCTGGACAGGGAAGTACGAG.

This clone was detected many times. Read data end 3 residues before the CDR3 end; the end is taken from the germline J gene. This rearrangement joins TRBV5-4 to TRBJ2-2; D is possibly TRBD1 (5 bases). There are 14 residues in the CDR3. Trimming pared 5 bases from V and 2 bases from J, leaving 10 bases between. Germline V gene lookup returns CDR1 SGHNT and CDR2 YYREEE (reference sequence). CDR3 amino acids: CASRDQGNTGELFF. The part of the CDR3 DNA that was read is TGTGCCAGCAGGGATCAGGGAAACACCGGGGAG.

At least ten counts were recorded for this clone. A much larger clonotype is one base distant, so this may be a read error. From the germline J gene comes the end of the CDR3, since the read stops 3 residues before it. The chain combines TRBV29-1 with TRBJ2-1, with 8 bases fitting TRBD2. J gave up 0 bases and V 1 base, and 17 bases lay outside the gene matches. The CDR3 is 20 amino acids. Germline CDR1 SQVTM, CDR2 ANQGSEA. The sequenced part of the CDR3 DNA is TGCAGCGTTGAAGGTCTTGGACAGCTATTAGCGGGGAGCTCCTACAATGAG. It encodes CSVEGLGQLLAGSSYNE. In full, the CDR3 is CSVEGLGQLLAGSSYNEQFF.

This clone was counted many times. The read gets to within 3 residues of the CDR3 end, and the germline J gene fills in the rest. The V and J genes are TRBV6-4 and TRBJ2-1, with D possibly TRBD2 on 6 matching bases. CDR3 length equals 15 residues. The V end lost 2 bases, the J end lost 6 bases, and 14 bases lay between the germline ends. Germline-derived CDR1 and CDR2 are MRHNA and SNTAGT. The CDR3 region is CASSDGVAETNEQFF. The sequenced CDR3 bases are TGTGCCAGCAGTGACGGGGTAGCGGAGACCAATGAG.

This clone was seen ten or more times. The read ends 3 residues early relative to the CDR3; the germline J gene fills the gap. The J gene is TRBJ1-5, the V gene TRBV6-2 or TRBV6-3, with D possibly TRBD1 on 6 matching bases. There are 13 residues in the CDR3. Germline V gene lookup returns CDR1 MNHEY and CDR2 SVGEGT. Trimming removed 3 bases at V and 7 bases at J, with 10 bases between. The CDR3 bases that were read are TGTGCCAGCAGTTATACAGGGTTCCAGCCC. Amino acids: CASSYTGFQP. The whole CDR3 sequence is CASSYTGFQPQHF.